The T cell receptor beta chain under discussion was sequenced for a study of blood T cells in healthy people across ages. Overall study: Template switching retrieved approximately one barcoded beta molecule for each two T cells.

Healthy Caucasians from Russia aged about 6 to 90 served as donors. Together with a sample-barcoded 5' primer, a J-beta primer mix was included in a second PCR lasting about 6 to 11 cycles. One entry per CDR3 protein results from TCRdb running MiXCR on the 5' RACE reads. In the table there are about 1.7 million distinct CDR3 sequences, roughly 28% of which are singletons. There are many counts of this clonotype. This clonotype was sampled from a woman in her thirties in good health. The specimen sequenced was blood.

CDR3 amino acids: CSVESVSGLNYGYTF. The CDR3 nucleotides read TGCAGCGTTGAATCGGTTAGTGGTCTTAACTATGGCTACACCTTC. The J gene is TRBJ1-2, the V gene TRBV29-1; D gene unclear. From germline, CDR1 is SQVTM and CDR2 ANQGSEA. The V end lost 2 bases, the J end lost 1 base, and 14 bases lay between the germline ends. CDR3 length equals 15 residues.